The clone carrying this T cell receptor beta chain was observed many times. The data stem from a study of T cells in Graves' hyperthyroidism and ophthalmopathy. Study-level information: Peripheral blood was obtained at initial diagnosis, preceding any treatment.

The CDR3 regions of TCR beta were amplified from RNA transcripts. Using the HTBI primer set, a first-round RT-PCR was run on the TCR CDR3. TCRdb redid the calling of the multiplex PCR reads with MiXCR, one entry per CDR3 protein. The table includes about 640,000 distinct CDR3 sequences, roughly 15% detected once. Per the germline V gene, CDR1 is SGDLS and CDR2 is YYNGEE. There are 15 residues in the CDR3. V lost 0 bases and J 0 bases, leaving 9 bases between the germline ends. The sample was blood. The V call is TRBV9, the J call TRBJ1-1; D gene uncertain. The sequence came from a woman in her 50s with Graves' ophthalmopathy. The CDR3 bases are TGTGCCAGCAGCGTAGGTCCAGATCTGAACACTGAAGCTTTCTTT. Encoded protein: CASSVGPDLNTEAFF.